This T cell receptor beta chain is from a study of T cells in Graves' hyperthyroidism and ophthalmopathy (dated by TCRdb to the late 2010s). Context from the whole study: Peripheral blood samples were taken at initial diagnosis, before any treatment was given. TCR V-J signatures able to tell the groups apart were searched for in a discovery cohort of approximately 95 patients, of whom over 40 had Graves' ophthalmopathy and 55 to 60 had stable Graves' hyperthyroidism. Whether ophthalmopathy could be predicted prospectively was tested in an independent validation cohort made up of 18 to 20 hyperthyroidism patients plus 17 patients who later progressed to ophthalmopathy. The 100 or so discovery patients were divided at random into training and test sets in a 7:3 ratio. The study also compared thyroid tissue and blood T-cell repertoires from over 5 Graves' hyperthyroidism patients. After blood sampling, hyperthyroidism patients were treated with methimazole at a starting dose of 30 mg daily, and ophthalmopathy patients were treated with high-dose intravenous methylprednisolone. According to the paper, TCR Vbeta CDR3 sequencing was carried out on 135 peripheral blood samples, which came from more than 40 ophthalmopathy, under 80 hyperthyroidism and around 17 progressor patients.

Amplification of TCR beta CDR3 regions was carried out from RNA transcripts. A first-round RT-PCR of the TCR CDR3 used the HTBI primer set with the Qiagen OneStep RT-PCR kit. Libraries were constructed in a second round of multiplex PCR, after which size selection and purification were carried out. The libraries were sequenced on an Illumina HiSeq2000 using paired-end 100 bp reads. As for how the authors treated the data: SOAPnuke was used to process the raw data, throwing out any read that contained adapters or uncalled bases, had a mean Phred below 15, or lacked an exact constant-primer or identifier match. COPE v1.2.5 was used to merge high-quality paired reads, and clonotypes were defined as unique nucleotide sequences. MiTCR v1.1 was used to align clonotypes to the IMGT TRBV, TRBD and TRBJ reference segments. Only V-J combinations with frequency above 0.0001, covering roughly 99% of repertoires, were analysed. A TCS score was defined as the ratio between F50 (clonal expansion) and ExV (chaos), using BLOSUM62-based TCRdist between CDR3 peptides within each V-J. Welch's t-statistics and random forest reduced some 510 V-J features to roughly 13, which were used in a naive Bayes classifier (R e1071). The public reads were reprocessed in TCRdb via fastp at Q25 and MiXCR, keeping in-frame beta chains. Entries are consolidated by CDR3 protein sequence, retaining the most common genes and DNA. TCRdb's processing, not the authors', yielded these V and J calls. This sample comprises over 400,000 distinct CDR3 sequences, 22% of them detected only once. The top ten clonotypes cover less than 65% of the sample.

Ophthalmopathy patients had moderately to severely active disease, with a Clinical Activity Score of 3 or more, a NOSPECS grade of 4 or more, and a disease duration of less than 3 months. Any patient with an uncontrolled infection, another autoimmune disease, pregnancy or lactation was excluded. Diagnoses were established on the basis of clinical symptoms, serum thyroxine and TRAb, thyroid ultrasound, and orbital computed tomography. PBMCs were isolated from about 9.1 ml of fresh peripheral blood by Ficoll-Paque density gradient centrifugation. Trizol reagent was used to extract total RNA, and RNA quality was then checked on an Agilent 2100 Bioanalyzer. From the cysteine up to the phenylalanine, the CDR3 has a length of 15 residues. Only the CDR3 region is kept as DNA, spanning 45 bases read in frame from base 1. The germline V gene (reference sequence) yields LNHDA for CDR1 and SQIVND for CDR2. V sheds 3 bases and J sheds 0 bases, leaving 11 bases between their ends.

This clonotype was seen only a few times. The antigen it recognizes is unknown. Base qualities are missing; no much larger clone stands one base away. Broad study findings and their caveats: Sample size was not statistically predetermined, and blinding of investigators to group allocation was not performed. Most expanded thyroid clonotypes (frequency above 0.001) were also detected in blood, suggesting blood repertoires may reflect thyroid immune responses. In validation, progression to ophthalmopathy was predicted by the model with roughly 71% sensitivity and 72.22% specificity, a median of 6.5 months before onset. A 13 V-J signature model separated ophthalmopathy from stable hyperthyroidism, with around 88% sensitivity and around 84% specificity in cross-validation and 80%/75% in testing.

The specimen was blood. The clonotype originates from a woman in her 70s with Graves' ophthalmopathy. This sequence uses TRBV19 and TRBJ1-1, with TRBD1 as a weak D call on 6 bases. The sequenced DNA is TGTGCCAGTAGTATTAGACAGGCCATGAACACTGAAGCTTTCTTT. It translates to CASSIRQAMNTEAFF.